One sample yielded the 11 T cell receptor beta chains listed below, sequenced in a study of T cell responses to AZD1222 COVID-19 vaccine. Libraries were prepared by immunoSEQ multiplex PCR; TCRdb keeps only in-frame clonotypes and omits some of them. The sample has around 140,000 clones, approximately 93% seen once; the top ten hold more than 0.7%. The material was peripheral blood, obtained on day 0 of MenACWY control vaccination. The receptors were sampled from an adult in good health.

This rearrangement joins TRBV19 to TRBJ1-6, with 7 bases matching TRBD1. J lost 2 bases, V lost 10 bases, and 8 bases had no gene match. There are 15 residues in the CDR3. From germline, CDR1 is LNHDA and CDR2 SQIVND (reference sequence). CDR3 bases: TGTGCCACCGGGGGTGACAGGGCCTATAATTCACCCCTCCACTTT. Its translation is CATGGDRAYNSPLHF.

The rearrangement links TRBV7-9 to TRBJ2-7; 10 nucleotides match TRBD2. Germline V gene sequence: CDR1 SEHNR, CDR2 FQNEAQ (reference sequence). The V gene end was trimmed by 5 bases and the J gene end by 3 bases; junction bases not matched to a gene: 10. This CDR3 is built from 16 residues. CDR3 in amino acids: CASSLSLAGTYYEQYF. Here the CDR3 DNA reads TGTGCCAGCAGCCTCTCACTAGCGGGGACTTACTACGAGCAGTACTTC.

The table lists this clone with a count of one. The V call is TRBV2, the J call TRBJ2-7; D is perhaps TRBD1 (6 bases). This CDR3 has 12 amino acids. CDR1 is SNHLY, CDR2 FYNNEI, per germline. The V and J ends lost 4 bases and 4 bases respectively, with 8 bases between them. CDR3 nucleotide sequence: TGTGCCAGCAGTGGACAGGTTTACGAGCAGTACTTC. The encoded protein is CASSGQVYEQYF.

The chain couples TRBV10-3 to TRBJ1-2; 7 bases map to TRBD1. CDR3 length: 13 residues. J was trimmed by 4 bases and V by 6 bases; bases with no gene match: 5. Germline lookup yields CDR1 ENHRY and CDR2 SYGVKD. The CDR3 DNA is TGTGCCATCAGCTCTTGGGACAGCTATGGCTACACCTTC. Its protein product is CAISSWDSYGYTF.

The chain couples TRBV7-8 to TRBJ1-1; possibly TRBD1 for D (5 bases). The CDR3 extends over 14 amino acids. The germline gives CDR1 SGHVS, CDR2 FQNEAQ. The germline V and J ends were trimmed by 2 bases and 2 bases, with 9 bases remaining between them. The CDR3 DNA reads as TGTGCCAGCAGCTTAACAGGAGGAAACACTGAAGCTTTCTTT. Protein: CASSLTGGNTEAFF.

The chain carries TRBV3-1 (or the pseudogene TRBV3-2) and TRBJ2-7; 7 bases fit TRBD1. Germline lookup yields CDR1 LGHDT and CDR2 YNNKEL (reference sequence). Trimming removed 5 bases from V and 3 bases from J; junction bases left unmatched: 7. This CDR3 spans 14 amino acids. The CDR3 DNA reads TGTGCCAGCAGCGAAGGGACAGAATACTACGAGCAGTACTTC. Its translation: CASSEGTEYYEQYF.

The CDR3 is CASSHYSGGHVDTQYF. For the CDR3, the DNA is TGTGCCAGCAGTCATTATAGCGGGGGGCACGTAGATACGCAGTATTTT. This chain links TRBV3-1 (or the pseudogene TRBV3-2) with TRBJ2-3, with 10 bases matching TRBD2. The CDR3 loop spans 16 amino acids. The germline CDR1 and CDR2 sequences are LGHDT and YNNKEL (reference sequence). Unmatched junction bases numbered 11, after V lost 6 bases and J lost 5 bases.

The rearrangement links TRBV5-1 to TRBJ1-4, with TRBD1 as a possible D gene (5 bases). The CDR3 totals 11 residues. V was clipped by 5 bases and J by 12 bases, with 11 bases between them. Germline-derived CDR1 and CDR2 are SGHRS and YFSETQ. CDR3 DNA: TGCGCCAGCAGGGGGGAGGGTCAACTGTTTTTT. Amino acids: CASRGEGQLFF. The full variable domain, in which reference TRBV5-1 and TRBJ1-4 provide the parts outside the CDR3, is KAGVTQTPRYLIKTRGQQVTLSCSPISGHRSVSWYQQTPGQGLQFLFEYFSETQRNKGNFPGRFSGRQFSNSRSEMNVSTLELGDSALYLCASRGEGQLFFGSGTQLSVL.

This clone appeared a few times. The chain is built from TRBV5-1 and TRBJ2-3, with D possibly called TRBD1 or TRBD2 (5 bases each). Germline V gene sequence: CDR1 SGHRS, CDR2 YFSETQ. V was shortened by 0 bases and J by 4 bases, with 12 bases between the two germline ends. CDR3 length equals 15 residues. The CDR3 DNA is TGCGCCAGCAGCTTGGGGAACCCGGGGCCAGATACGCAGTATTTT. Its translation: CASSLGNPGPDTQYF.

The chain is built from TRBV19 and TRBJ1-5, with D possibly TRBD1 on 6 matching bases. V shed 4 bases and J shed 0 bases, with 25 bases lying between them. This CDR3 has 20 amino acids. CDR1 is LNHDA, CDR2 SQIVND, per germline (reference sequence). This chain's CDR3 is CASSSYKQGLTRYSNQPQHF. CDR3 DNA: TGTGCCAGTAGTAGCTACAAACAGGGATTGACTAGATATAGCAATCAGCCCCAGCATTTT.

The chain links TRBV5-1 to TRBJ1-5; 8 bases line up with TRBD1. The germline V gene encodes CDR1 SGHRS and CDR2 YFSETQ. This CDR3 contains 13 residues. V shed 0 bases, J shed 15 bases, and the junction held 8 bases outside the gene matches. In nucleotides, the CDR3 is TGCGCCAGCAGCTTGGCCGGACAGGGACGCTTGCATTTT. Translating it yields CASSLAGQGRLHF.